The entry below describes one TCR beta chain. Its target is unknown. This sample stems from a study of T cell responses to AZD1222 COVID-19 vaccine. Study-wide background: Samples with a second dose at about 4 or about 12 weeks were pooled together. General study findings and limits: Nearly half of spike-specific TCRs reportedly target variant regions that are unmutated in the B.1.351 and B.1.1.7 variants. In a largely white British group with more females than males, clonal diversity was possibly underestimated.

Sequencing used immunoSEQ multiplex PCR; TCRdb keeps in-frame clones, though not all of them. Counted here are 100,000 to 150,000 clones, approximately 91% occurring once; the ten biggest clones make up 25% to 30%. The CDR3 sequence is 15 residues long. Germline V gives CDR1 SGHTA, CDR2 FQGTGA. Trimming took off 0 bases at V and 0 bases at J, with 6 bases between the two ends. V usage is TRBV7-3 and J usage is TRBJ1-3; D gene unclear. This receptor was taken from an adult in good health. The sample in question was peripheral blood, obtained on day 0 of AZD1222 vaccination. The CDR3 DNA reads TGTGCCAGCAGCTTAACTGGACTCTCTGGAAACACCATATATTTT. Protein: CASSLTGLSGNTIYF.